This T cell receptor beta chain emerged from a study of T cells in localized non-small cell lung cancer (dated by TCRdb to 2018 to 2020). About the full investigation: The study analyzed T cell repertoires of approximately 240 early-stage NSCLC patients, comparing tumors and uninvolved tumor-adjacent lungs. All 250 or so NSCLC patients in the cohort were treatment-naive and had localized lung tumors that were resected. Of the NSCLC patients, about 130 were male and some 97 were female, and the mean age was approximately 69 years.

Taken from the germline V gene, the CDR1 and CDR2 loops are SGHNT and YENEEA. The germline V end is reduced by 2 bases and the J end by 9 bases; junction bases left unmatched: 2. The CDR3, cysteine through phenylalanine, is 15 amino acids long. The kept DNA is CDR3 alone, 45 bases in frame from the first base. Concerning this clone itself: No cognate antigen has been identified for it. Nothing much larger sits one base from this clone, and base qualities are not available.

On the study overall, not on this receptor specifically: Higher blood T cell density associated with longer overall survival, while higher adjacent-lung clonality associated with shorter survival. Uninvolved tumor-adjacent lung showed the highest T cell clonality, higher than tumor, which suggests more focused antigenic responses in the uninvolved tumor-adjacent lung. Because multi-region tumor sequencing was not done, intratumor heterogeneity could not be ruled out. A median of 57 of the top 100 tumor clones were detected in paired uninvolved adjacent lung, and 28 of these tumor clones were also found among the top 100 clones of the paired uninvolved adjacent lung. Since the design was exploratory, TCR variables were selected using unadjusted p-values with no false-discovery rate correction.

TCR beta CDR3 regions were sequenced from DNA using the immunoSEQ Assay. From the authors' description of their analysis: To compute T cell density, TCR beta template counts were normalized to usable DNA, which was estimated by amplifying housekeeping genes. Using the preseqR package, richness was estimated by extrapolating to 120,000 templates for tissue samples and 400,000 templates for PBMC samples. Clonality was defined as one minus Pielou's evenness. Tissue-enriched TCRs were identified by differential abundance testing using productive amino-acid clonotypes, minimum total count 5 and alpha 0.1. The Jaccard Index and the Morisita Overlap Index were used to measure repertoire overlap between compartments. GLIPH grouped TCR beta CDR3s together with public tetramer-defined viral CDR3s, and a viral motif had to include at least three viral sequences and show V-gene enrichment. Not all clones reach the TCRdb copy of this immuneACCESS table, which keeps in-frame sequences only. Checked studies attribute under half of the gap to unresolved V genes and leave the rest unexplained. That table furnishes V, J and clone size, whereas the DNA furnished D and trimming. In this sample the table shows around 9,800 clones, less than 45% of which occur a single time. The ten top clones hold about 3.7% of the sample.

The chain is encoded by TRBV11-3 joined to TRBJ1-6, with TRBD1 matching 12 junction bases. The specimen was lymph node tissue, collected before any cancer treatment. The source is a woman aged 35 to 70 with stage I lung adenocarcinoma. The CDR3 is CASSLPGQGASPLHF. The DNA sequence is TGTGCCAGCAGCTTACCGGGACAGGGGGCTTCACCCCTCCACTTT.